Listed below are T cell receptor beta chains from one sample, sequenced in a study of identical twins. TCRdb re-called the 5' RACE reads with MiXCR, one entry per CDR3 protein. Here the sample spans some 730,000 distinct CDR3 sequences, 15% to 20% being singletons. This sample was also put to use in a study of T cells expressing NK-cell markers.

The sequenced material came from PBMCs. These receptors all come from a young woman in good health. Each CDR3 is given with its conserved first and last residue. D genes are given only for firm matches. Part of the rows lack a size; the others show once, few, many or a class for expanded clones.

.	15	TRBV5-5	.	TRBJ2-7	TGTGCCAGCAGCGATACGTGGAGTTACAACTACGAGCAGTACTTC	CASSDTWSYNYEQYF
.	18	TRBV11-1	TRBD2	TRBJ2-7	TGTGCCAGCAGCGGACAGAGGACTAGCGGGATGAGCTCCTACGAGCAGTACTTC	CASSGQRTSGMSSYEQYF
.	15	TRBV20-1	TRBD1	TRBJ2-3	TGCAGTGCTAGAAAACTACAGGGGGCGTCTGATACGCAGTATTTT	CSARKLQGASDTQYF
.	12	TRBV2	.	TRBJ2-7	TGTGCCAGCAAGGTCCAGCTTTACGAGCAGTACTTC	CASKVQLYEQYF
.	15	TRBV4-1	.	TRBJ1-6	TGCGCCAGCAGCAAAGAAGGAAACGGTGCTTCACCCCTCCACTTT	CASSKEGNGASPLHF
.	19	TRBV14	TRBD1	TRBJ1-6	TGTGCCAGCAGCCAAGTGGGGGACAGGGGAAACTCCTATAATTCACCCCTCCACTTT	CASSQVGDRGNSYNSPLHF
.	13	TRBV10-3	.	TRBJ2-7	TGTGCCACTTCATCAGGGGCCCGGGGCGAGCAGTACTTC	CATSSGARGEQYF
.	14	TRBV25-1	TRBD2	TRBJ2-5	TGTGCCAGCAGTGATCCGGGGGGGGCAGAGACCCAGTACTTC	CASSDPGGAETQYF
.	14	TRBV20-1	.	TRBJ2-2	TGCAGTGCCAGCGCCGCTCAGGGAACCGGGGAGCTGTTTTTT	CSASAAQGTGELFF
.	14	TRBV5-1	.	TRBJ2-2	TGCGCCAGCAGCCCAGGACCTCCCACCGGGGAGCTGTTTTTT	CASSPGPPTGELFF
few	15	TRBV20-1	TRBD1	TRBJ1-3	TGCAGTGCTCCCGGGACAGGGTCATCTGGAAACACCATATATTTT	CSAPGTGSSGNTIYF